This TCR beta chain was profiled in a study of tissue T cells after allogeneic stem cell transplantation. Sequencing was performed with immunoSEQ multiplex PCR; in TCRdb, only in-frame clones are kept and a portion is missing. The table lists 40,000 to 60,000 clones, approximately 73% of them singletons. This CDR3 contains 15 residues. Germline assignment: CDR1 MNHDT and CDR2 YYDKIL. The junction had 2 bases not matched to a gene; V was cut back by 5 bases and J by 2 bases. About this clone: The antigen is unknown. Here the gene names and germline are mouse. The read terminates 1 residue ahead of where the CDR3 ends, so the germline J gene completes it.

Study-wide points: Anatomically similar tissues had similar TCR repertoires within each patient.

This receptor was identified in a pool of C57BL/6 mice in good health. This chain links TRBV17 with TRBJ2-5; 12 bases agree with TRBD2. The sequenced sample consisted of sorted cells pooled from one or two spleens. The CDR3 bases that were read are TGTGCTAGCAGTCGACTGGGGGGGCGCCAAGACACCCAGTAC. It codes for CASSRLGGRQDTQY. The full-length CDR3 reads as CASSRLGGRQDTQYF.